These 18 T cell receptor beta chains originate from one sample sequenced in a study of cytomegalovirus exposure and HLA in healthy donors. With 60 Vbeta and 13 Jbeta primers, the PCR was carried out. The assay was immunoSEQ multiplex PCR, and TCRdb's table has in-frame clones only and misses some. The sample has about 140,000 clones; the top ten hold 2.2%. The sample was PBMCs. These receptors were obtained from a woman under 30 in good health and CMV-seronegative.

The V gene is TRBV2, the J gene TRBJ1-5, with unresolved D. Germline assignment: CDR1 SNHLY and CDR2 FYNNEI. There are 16 residues in the CDR3. V was clipped by 3 bases and J by 0 bases, with 12 bases between them. In nucleotides, the CDR3 is TGTGCCAGCAGTGAGGCGCGAGGCTATAGCAATCAGCCCCAGCATTTT. Translated: CASSEARGYSNQPQHF.

The V call is TRBV9, the J call TRBJ1-2; tentatively, D is TRBD1 (6 bases). V lost 1 base and J lost 2, with 6 bases in between. Germline V gene lookup returns CDR1 SGDLS and CDR2 YYNGEE. The CDR3 covers 13 residues. CDR3 sequence (DNA): TGTGCCAGCAGCGTACAGGGGAACTATGGCTACACCTTC. This encodes CASSVQGNYGYTF.

The gene calls are TRBV27 and TRBJ2-7; perhaps TRBD2 as D (6 bases). This CDR3 is 15 amino acids long. Trimming removed 8 bases at V and 2 bases at J, with 19 bases between. Germline V gives CDR1 MNHEY, CDR2 SMNVEV (reference sequence). In nucleotides, the CDR3 is TGTGCCAGCTCCATTAGAGCGGGTACGGCCTACGAGCAGTACTTC. Its protein product is CASSIRAGTAYEQYF.

The chain combines TRBV10-2 with TRBJ2-7, with a weak D call TRBD2 (5 bases). V was pared by 6 bases and J by 5 bases, with 14 bases between. This CDR3 region has 13 residues. Germline values: CDR1 WSHSY, CDR2 SAAADI. For the CDR3, the DNA is TGCGCCAGCAGCCTAAAGGACGGGAACGAGCAGTACTTC. Protein: CASSLKDGNEQYF.

The chain links TRBV14 to TRBJ1-4; the match to TRBD1 covers 7 bases. Germline CDR1 reads SGHDN; CDR2 reads FVKESK. The V segment lost 4 bases and the J segment 4 bases; nucleotides outside the gene matches: 12. The CDR3 has 17 residues. This chain's CDR3 is CASSPGTDFWGNEKLFF. CDR3 sequence (DNA): TGTGCCAGCAGCCCGGGGACAGACTTTTGGGGTAATGAAAAACTGTTTTTT.

The V gene is TRBV13, the J gene TRBJ2-2; D perhaps matches TRBD2 (7 bases). V lost 5 bases to trimming and J lost 7 bases, with 17 bases between them. The CDR3 contains 15 residues. The germline CDR1 and CDR2 sequences are PRHDT and FYEKMQ (reference sequence). The CDR3 spells CASSPWGGLIGELFF. DNA for the CDR3: TGTGCCAGCAGCCCATGGGGGGGCCTGATCGGGGAGCTGTTTTTT.

The V gene is TRBV18, the J gene TRBJ1-4; a weak D match, TRBD1 (6 bases). Germline assignment: CDR1 KGHSH and CDR2 LQKENI. The V gene lost 0 bases and the J gene lost 5 bases, with 13 bases spanning the gap. This CDR3 is 16 amino acids long. CDR3 sequence: CASSPPGGRPNEKLFF. Here the CDR3 DNA reads TGTGCCAGCTCACCACCGGGGGGGCGCCCAAATGAAAAACTGTTTTTT. The full variable domain, with the rest looked up from reference TRBV18 and TRBJ1-4, is NAGVMQNPRHLVRRRGQEARLRCSPMKGHSHVYWYRQLPEEGLKFMVYLQKENIIDESGMPKERFSAEFPKEGPSILRIQQVVRGDSAAYFCASSPPGGRPNEKLFFGSGTQLSVL.

The chain couples TRBV7-2 to TRBJ1-5; 9 bases fit TRBD1. CDR3 length equals 15 residues. CDR1 is SGHTA, CDR2 FQGNSA, per germline. Germline trimming cut 5 bases from V and 6 bases from J; bases unmatched to any gene: 8. The CDR3 here is CASSPRTGEGQPQHF. In DNA form, the CDR3 reads TGTGCCAGCAGCCCTCGGACAGGGGAGGGTCAGCCCCAGCATTTT.

V is TRBV5-6 and J is TRBJ2-1, with D possibly TRBD1 on 6 matching bases. The CDR3 totals 13 residues. Per the germline V gene, CDR1 is SGHDT and CDR2 is YYEEEE. The V end was cut by 4 bases, the J end by 8 bases, with 13 bases between. In DNA form, the CDR3 reads TGTGCCAGCAGCCCCAGGGGCATCGATGAGCAGTTCTTC. Protein product: CASSPRGIDEQFF. Full variable domain (missing parts from reference TRBV5-6 and TRBJ2-1): DAGVTQSPTHLIKTRGQQVTLRCSPKSGHDTVSWYQQALGQGPQFIFQYYEEEERQRGNFPDRFSGHQFPNYSSELNVNALLLGDSALYLCASSPRGIDEQFFGPGTRLTVL.

This chain links TRBV7-2 with TRBJ2-1; no firm D call. Germline values: CDR1 SGHTA, CDR2 FQGNSA. Trimming cost V 1 base and J 2 bases, with 9 bases left between them. This CDR3 is built from 15 residues. CDR3 region: CASSLEQPPYNEQFF. CDR3 DNA sequence: TGTGCCAGCAGCTTAGAGCAACCTCCCTACAATGAGCAGTTCTTC. Complete variable domain (other parts from reference TRBV7-2 and TRBJ2-1): GAGVSQSPSNKVTEKGKDVELRCDPISGHTALYWYRQSLGQGLEFLIYFQGNSAPDKSGLPSDRFSAERTGGSVSTLTIQRTQQEDSAVYLCASSLEQPPYNEQFFGPGTRLTVL.

This rearrangement joins TRBV5-1 to TRBJ2-2; the D gene is possibly TRBD1 (5 bases). Germline V gene data show CDR1 as SGHRS and CDR2 as YFSETQ. Trimming removed 4 bases from V and 4 bases from J, with 14 bases in between. This CDR3 is 15 amino acids long. CDR3 amino acids: CASSTTVVGTGELFF. The CDR3 DNA reads TGCGCCAGCAGCACGACAGTGGTCGGCACCGGGGAGCTGTTTTTT. Complete variable domain (other parts from reference TRBV5-1 and TRBJ2-2): KAGVTQTPRYLIKTRGQQVTLSCSPISGHRSVSWYQQTPGQGLQFLFEYFSETQRNKGNFPGRFSGRQFSNSRSEMNVSTLELGDSALYLCASSTTVVGTGELFFGEGSRLTVL.

J is TRBJ2-5 and V is TRBV5-4; maybe TRBD2 (6 bases). In germline, CDR1 is SGHNT, CDR2 YYREEE (reference sequence). Trimming stripped 0 bases from V and 4 bases from J, with 13 bases between. The CDR3 consists of 15 residues. The CDR3 protein is CASSLAGRRGETQYF. In DNA, the CDR3 is TGTGCCAGCAGCTTGGCCGGTCGGCGGGGAGAGACCCAGTACTTC.

V is TRBV27 and J is TRBJ2-5; 7 bases fit TRBD2. V lost 5 bases, J lost 3 bases, and 12 bases stayed unmatched. This CDR3 contains 16 residues. Germline CDR1 and CDR2: MNHEY and SMNVEV (reference sequence). As DNA, the CDR3 is TGTGCCAGCAGTCTACTAATAGCGGGTAACAAAGAGACCCAGTACTTC. Its protein product is CASSLLIAGNKETQYF.

The rearrangement joins TRBV5-1 to TRBJ1-6; the D gene is possibly TRBD1 (6 bases). V lost 3 bases and J 7 bases, leaving 11 bases between the germline ends. CDR1 is SGHRS and CDR2 is YFSETQ in the germline V gene. CDR3 size: 14 residues. CDR3 loop: CASSSGQLNSPLHF. The CDR3 nucleotides read TGCGCCAGCAGCTCAGGACAGCTAAATTCACCCCTCCACTTT.

The V call is TRBV7-9, the J call TRBJ2-1; 11 bases agree with TRBD2. V shed 5 bases and J 4 bases; nucleotides not matched to a gene: 13. Looked up from germline, CDR1 is SEHNR and CDR2 is FQNEAQ (reference sequence). The CDR3 spans 18 residues. CDR3 sequence: CASSLTPLAGDQYNEQFF. DNA of the CDR3: TGTGCCAGCAGCCTAACCCCACTAGCGGGAGATCAGTACAATGAGCAGTTCTTC.

This chain's CDR3 is CASSISSGRPDTQYF. The CDR3 DNA follows: TGTGCCAGCAGCATATCTTCCGGGAGACCAGATACGCAGTATTTT. V is TRBV14 and J is TRBJ2-3; tentative D call: TRBD2 (6 bases). The CDR3 consists of 15 residues. Germline V gene lookup returns CDR1 SGHDN and CDR2 FVKESK. Trimming left V 5 bases short and J 4 bases short, with 16 bases between.

Here the CDR3 reads CASRASGNTEAFF. The CDR3 DNA follows: TGTGCCAGCAGAGCGTCCGGGAACACTGAAGCTTTCTTT. The rearrangement links TRBV6-5 to TRBJ1-1; D not certain. Trimming left V 6 bases short and J 1 base short, with 9 bases between. CDR3 length: 13 residues. Germline loops: CDR1 MNHEY, CDR2 SVGAGI.

The chain carries TRBV19 and TRBJ1-2; weak D call: TRBD1 (5 bases). Germline lookup yields CDR1 LNHDA and CDR2 SQIVND (reference sequence). V shed 3 bases and J shed 9 bases, with 23 bases lying between them. The CDR3 length is 16 residues. This CDR3 reads CASSIIVGGSSRSYTF. In DNA, the CDR3 is TGTGCCAGTAGTATCATCGTTGGGGGGTCAAGTAGGAGCTACACCTTC.